One sample yielded the 18 T cell receptor beta chains listed below, sequenced in a study of CD8 T cells in ankylosing spondylitis. TCRdb ran MiXCR on the 5' RACE reads and lists one entry per CDR3 protein. The sample includes hundreds of thousands of distinct CDR3 sequences, 8% to 9% seen only once; the top ten take roughly 5%. Sequencing was performed on blood, either unsorted or a sorted T cell fraction (not recorded which). The receptor set was obtained from a female donor with ankylosing spondylitis or in good health (not recorded which).

This clonotype was recorded at least ten times. This chain links TRBV7-8 with TRBJ2-1; perhaps TRBD2 as D (5 bases). The CDR3 loop spans 14 amino acids. Trimming removed 7 bases from V and 7 bases from J, with 17 bases in between. Germline V gene lookup returns CDR1 SGHVS and CDR2 FQNEAQ. CDR3 DNA: TGTGCCAGCACTACGAGGGCCGAGATAAATGAGCAGTTCTTC. Its protein product is CASTTRAEINEQFF.

The table lists this clonotype with many counts. The CDR3 sequence is CASRRMMENTGELFF. For the CDR3, the DNA is TGTGCCAGCAGACGGATGATGGAGAACACCGGGGAGCTGTTTTTT. The rearrangement joins TRBV7-8 to TRBJ2-2; D uncertain. CDR1 and CDR2 (germline): SGHVS, FQNEAQ. The CDR3 sequence is 15 residues long. Trimming removed 6 bases from V and 1 base from J, with 12 bases in between.

Note on this clonotype: Since a much larger clone is just one base distant, this may be a read error. The genes are TRBV5-1 and TRBJ2-1; tentatively, D is TRBD1 or TRBD2 (5 bases each). Germline CDR1 is SGHRS and CDR2 is YFSETQ. This CDR3 spans 17 amino acids. This CDR3 reads CSSSWPRGRGSYNEQFF. The CDR3 DNA sequence: TGCTCCAGCAGCTGGCCTAGGGGTCGGGGCTCCTACAATGAGCAGTTCTTC.

This clonotype was counted only a few times. The chain recombines TRBV7-2 with TRBJ2-5; TRBD1 or TRBD2 may be the D gene (6 bases each). Looked up from germline, CDR1 is SGHTA and CDR2 is FQGNSA. V lost 5 bases, J lost 3 bases, and 22 bases lay in between. The CDR3 runs to 17 residues. The CDR3 bases are TGTGCCAGCAGCCCCTCTCTAGGGGGAGGAGGGAAAGAGACCCAGTACTTC. Protein sequence: CASSPSLGGGGKETQYF.

This clonotype has at least ten counts. This chain joins TRBV7-8 and TRBJ1-1; no firm D call. From germline, CDR1 is SGHVS and CDR2 FQNEAQ. V gave up 2 bases and J gave up 4 bases, with 8 bases separating them. The CDR3 runs 13 residues. The CDR3 loop reads CASSLPAGTEAFF. The CDR3 nucleotides read TGTGCCAGCAGCTTACCAGCAGGCACTGAAGCTTTCTTT.

This clonotype has at least ten counts. The rearrangement joins TRBV6-2 or TRBV6-3 to TRBJ2-7, with 10 bases fitting TRBD2. J gave up 4 bases and V 2 bases, and 2 bases lay outside the gene matches. Germline V lookup: CDR1 MNHEY, CDR2 SVGEGT. There are 14 residues in the CDR3. CDR3 coding DNA: TGTGCCAGCAGTTACCGAGCGGGAGGGTACGAGCAGTACTTC. This sequence encodes CASSYRAGGYEQYF.

This clonotype was seen a few times. The J gene is TRBJ2-5, the V gene TRBV2, with 8 positions matching TRBD1. The V segment lost 6 bases and the J segment 3 bases; nucleotides outside the gene matches: 3. Germline CDR1 and CDR2: SNHLY and FYNNEI. This CDR3 spans 13 amino acids. The CDR3 loop is CASSRGRKETQYF. The CDR3 DNA is TGTGCCAGCAGCAGGGGGCGGAAAGAGACCCAGTACTTC.

In this sample, this clonotype turned up many times. The chain is built from TRBV5-1 and TRBJ2-6; TRBD2 agrees at 10 bases. The junction had 5 bases not matched to a gene; V was cut back by 1 base and J by 1 base. Germline V gene lookup returns CDR1 SGHRS and CDR2 YFSETQ. The CDR3 contains 18 residues. The CDR3 bases are TGCGCCAGCAGCTTGAAGGTACTAGCGGGATCTGGGGCCAACGTCCTGACTTTC. Protein product: CASSLKVLAGSGANVLTF.

In this sample, this clonotype turned up once. A much larger clone lies one base from this, so it may be a read error. This chain connects TRBV20-1 to TRBJ1-1; 9 nucleotides align to TRBD1. The germline gives CDR1 DFQATT, CDR2 SNEGSKA (reference sequence). This CDR3 is 19 amino acids long. The J segment lost 1 base and the V segment lost 5 bases, leaving 20 bases of the junction unmatched. This CDR3 is CSASSQDRGFGNRNTEAFF. In nucleotides, the CDR3 is TGCAGTGCTTCGTCCCAGGACAGGGGTTTCGGTAACAGGAACACTGAAGCTTTCTTT.

This clonotype was seen repeatedly, ten times or more. The genes are TRBV5-1 and TRBJ1-2; D is possibly TRBD1 (5 bases). Germline V lookup: CDR1 SGHRS, CDR2 YFSETQ. Trimming shortened V by 2 bases and J by 2 bases, and 13 bases separated the two germline ends. This CDR3 comprises 15 residues. The CDR3 DNA sequence: TGCGCCAGCAGCTTCCTTTATGAGGGGAACTATGGCTACACCTTC. Protein sequence: CASSFLYEGNYGYTF.

In this sample, this clonotype turned up many times. This chain links TRBV5-1 with TRBJ1-1; no clear D. Germline V gene sequence: CDR1 SGHRS, CDR2 YFSETQ. The CDR3 is made up of 15 amino acids. Trimming stripped 4 bases from V and 4 bases from J, with 17 bases between. The CDR3 coding sequence is TGCGCCAGCAGCCCGGAGGTCGCAGCGAGCACTGAAGCTTTCTTT. Protein sequence: CASSPEVAASTEAFF.

This clonotype was picked up many times. The V and J genes are TRBV4-1 and TRBJ2-2; TRBD2 matches at 10 bases. The CDR3 contains 15 residues. V shed 5 bases and J 5 bases; nucleotides not matched to a gene: 5. The V gene's germline CDR1 is MGHRA and CDR2 YSYEKL. CDR3 sequence reads: CASSAGTSATGELFF. The CDR3 DNA is TGCGCCAGCAGCGCGGGGACTAGCGCGACCGGGGAGCTGTTTTTT.

The chain combines TRBV20-1 with TRBJ2-3, with D perhaps TRBD1 (6 bases). The CDR3 spans 16 residues. CDR1 and CDR2 from the germline V gene are DFQATT and SNEGSKA (reference sequence). V was trimmed by 1 base and J by 0 bases, leaving 14 bases between them. CDR3 nucleotide sequence: TGCAGTGCTAGAGGGGGGCAAAAGCGGAGCACAGATACGCAGTATTTT. Translation: CSARGGQKRSTDTQYF.

This clonotype was counted a few times. The V and J genes are TRBV20-1 and TRBJ2-5; D remains ambiguous. Germline V gene sequence: CDR1 DFQATT, CDR2 SNEGSKA (reference sequence). This CDR3 is 12 amino acids long. Trimming removed 3 bases from V and 5 bases from J, with 10 bases in between. The chain's CDR3 is CSASSSRETQYF. Here the CDR3 DNA reads TGCAGTGCTAGCTCCTCCCGGGAGACCCAGTACTTC.

This clonotype was counted a single time. A much bigger clone sits one base away, suggesting this may be a read error. V and J are TRBV11-2 and TRBJ2-3, with D hard to call. Matching the DNA end better, TRBJ1-5 makes the J call doubtful. The CDR3 is made up of 15 amino acids. Germline assignment: CDR1 SGHAT and CDR2 FQNNGV. The CDR3 spells CASSLSGAATDTQHF. The CDR3 DNA is TGTGCCAGCAGCTTATCGGGAGCCGCCACAGATACGCAGCATTTT.

The chain links TRBV6-5 to TRBJ1-4; 7 bases are shared with TRBD1. Unmatched junction bases numbered 8, after V lost 2 bases and J lost 8 bases. Looked up from germline, CDR1 is MNHEY and CDR2 is SVGAGI. The CDR3 has 15 amino acids. In DNA form, the CDR3 reads TGTGCCAGCAGTTACCGGACAGGAGTAGAAGAAAAACTGTTTTTT. Translated: CASSYRTGVEEKLFF.

The V gene is TRBV24-1, the J gene TRBJ2-1; TRBD1 matches 9 bases. The length of the CDR3 is 18 residues. The germline CDR1 and CDR2 sequences are KGHDR and SFDVKD. Germline trimming cut 4 bases from V and 5 bases from J; bases unmatched to any gene: 14. CDR3: CATSEGPFRDRVNNEQFF. The CDR3 DNA follows: TGTGCCACCAGTGAGGGCCCATTCCGGGACAGGGTTAACAATGAGCAGTTCTTC.

This clonotype has at least ten counts. The V gene is TRBV12-3 or TRBV12-4, the J gene TRBJ2-1; TRBD2 matches 11 bases. The CDR3 runs 13 residues. Trimming at V came to 6 bases and at J to 13 bases, leaving 8 bases not matched to a gene. The CDR3 loop is CASSPGLAGDQFF. The CDR3, as DNA: TGTGCCAGCAGCCCCGGACTAGCGGGCGATCAGTTCTTC.